This TCR beta chain derives from a study of T cells after yellow fever vaccination. Study as a whole: Preparation of the low-cell-number fractions used SMART-Seq v4 Ultra Low Input. Broader study findings: FACS-sorted repertoires could harbor abundant contaminating bulk-population clonotypes.

The V and J ends lost 9 bases and 2 bases respectively, with 14 bases between them. Per germline, CDR1 MNHEY and CDR2 SMNVEV (reference sequence). The CDR3 loop spans 13 amino acids. This clonotype was observed a few times. Its target is not known. Template-switching 5'RACE yielded the TCR cDNA; a universal primer site and UMIs were added in the process. TCRdb reanalysed the 5' RACE reads using MiXCR and keeps one entry per CDR3 protein. The sample has some 300,000 distinct CDR3 sequences, about 10% seen once. The sequence was collected from a man aged 18 to 30 who received the YFV17D yellow fever vaccine. The source was CD4+ T cells sorted from PBMCs, collected 5 days after the yellow fever booster vaccination. V is TRBV27 and J is TRBJ2-7; D may correspond to TRBD1 or TRBD2 (5 bases each). The chain's CDR3 is CASPFGDPYEQYV. In nucleotides, the CDR3 is TGTGCCAGTCCCTTCGGGGACCCCTACGAGCAGTACGTC.